The clone carrying this T cell receptor beta chain was found many times. Its antigen is not identified. It was with unique molecular identifiers that the TCRbeta library was prepared. Via MiXCR, TCRdb re-called the PCR reads, giving one row per CDR3 protein. The data hold 490,000 or so distinct CDR3 sequences, with about 10% observed a single time. The germline V gene has CDR1 LGHNA and CDR2 YSLEER. With V trimmed by 2 bases and J by 1 base, 5 bases remained unmatched. The CDR3 spans 15 residues. The data were taken from a study of T-cell reconstitution after alpha-beta-depleted transplantation in children. Study outcomes and limitations: Diversity and T-cell counts at one year after transplant derived mostly from new T cells. After transplant, at about two months, alpha-beta T cells were reportedly derived from several hundred expanded graft clones. From surviving recipient T cells and thymic progenitors came the high day-60 TCRbeta diversity observed in some patients.

The V gene is TRBV4-3, the J gene TRBJ2-7; TRBD1 matches at 7 bases. Sequencing used PBMCs, obtained before TCRalphabeta/CD19-depleted stem cell transplant. The TCR sequence derives from a child aged 2 to 15 with inherited bone marrow failure, due to receive a stem cell transplant. This CDR3 reads CASSQRRQGSYEQYF. The CDR3 DNA reads as TGCGCCAGCAGCCAACGGAGACAGGGATCCTACGAGCAGTACTTC.